This T cell receptor (beta chain) was captured by sequencing in a study of T-cell memory formation after mild COVID-19. In the study overall: Largely donor-specific sequence clusters came from a couple of donors. Overall study results and limits: Some responding clones appeared in pre-infection memory, suggesting cross-reactive memory joined. Contracting clones from day 15 to 85 showed balanced CD4/CD8; later expanders favored CD4+.

TCR alpha and TCR beta cDNA libraries with sample barcodes and UMIs came from 5'RACE using constant-segment primers. TCRdb used MiXCR to reprocess the 5' RACE reads, holding one entry per CDR3 protein. The profile shows approximately 300,000 distinct CDR3 sequences, approximately 15% of them singletons. The CDR3 runs 15 residues. Trimming cost V 3 bases and J 4 bases, with 12 bases left between them. Germline CDR1 is MGHRA and CDR2 is YSYEKL. This clonotype has more than one count but fewer than ten. No antigen is known for it. This TCR came from a young man who had mild COVID-19 (a few samples of this study predate the infection). Cell type and time point are not known. The V call is TRBV4-1, the J call TRBJ2-2; D is possibly TRBD1 (6 bases). Sequencing was done on a sample of PBMCs or a T cell subset sorted from them (not recorded which). This CDR3 is CASSQGAEGTGELFF. The CDR3 DNA is TGCGCCAGCAGCCAGGGGGCAGAAGGCACCGGGGAGCTGTTTTTT.